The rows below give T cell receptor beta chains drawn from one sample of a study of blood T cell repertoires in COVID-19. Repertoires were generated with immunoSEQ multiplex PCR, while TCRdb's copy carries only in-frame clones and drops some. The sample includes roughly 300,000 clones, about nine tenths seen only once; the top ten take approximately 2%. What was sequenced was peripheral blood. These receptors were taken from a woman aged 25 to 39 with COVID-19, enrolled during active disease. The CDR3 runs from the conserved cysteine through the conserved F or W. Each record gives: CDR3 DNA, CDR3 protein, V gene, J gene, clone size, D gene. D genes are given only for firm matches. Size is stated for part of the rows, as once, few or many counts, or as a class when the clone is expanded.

CDR3nt: TGTGCCACCAGTGATCCCGGACTACTCCAAGAGACCCAGTACTTC
CDR3aa: CATSDPGLLQETQYF
v_gene: TRBV24-1
j_gene: TRBJ2-5
abundance: .
d_gene: .

CDR3nt: TGTGCCAGCTCACTTCCCGAACAGGGGAGTAAGGTAAAACTGTTTTTT
CDR3aa: CASSLPEQGSKVKLFF
v_gene: TRBV18
j_gene: TRBJ1-4
abundance: .
d_gene: TRBD1

CDR3nt: TGTGCCAGCAGCCCTAAAAGACAGGGCGGTAGCACTGAAGCTTTCTTT
CDR3aa: CASSPKRQGGSTEAFF
v_gene: TRBV6-6
j_gene: TRBJ1-1
abundance: .
d_gene: TRBD1

CDR3nt: TGTGCCTGGAGCGGGACAGGGGCCTACGAGCAGTACTTC
CDR3aa: CAWSGTGAYEQYF
v_gene: TRBV30
j_gene: TRBJ2-7
abundance: .
d_gene: TRBD1

CDR3nt: TGTGCCTGGAGTTCAGGACAACTTAATTCACCCCTCCACTTT
CDR3aa: CAWSSGQLNSPLHF
v_gene: TRBV30
j_gene: TRBJ1-6
abundance: .
d_gene: .

CDR3nt: TGCAGTGCTAGTAAGTTCGCAGAAGCTAACTATGGCTACACCTTC
CDR3aa: CSASKFAEANYGYTF
v_gene: TRBV20-1
j_gene: TRBJ1-2
abundance: .
d_gene: .

CDR3nt: TGCGCCAGCAGCTTATGGACAGTGGACACTGAAGCTTTCTTT
CDR3aa: CASSLWTVDTEAFF
v_gene: TRBV5-1
j_gene: TRBJ1-1
abundance: .
d_gene: .

CDR3nt: TGTGCCAGCAGTGATGATGGGGGGGGCACCGGGGAGCTGTTTTTT
CDR3aa: CASSDDGGGTGELFF
v_gene: TRBV2
j_gene: TRBJ2-2
abundance: .
d_gene: TRBD2

CDR3nt: TGCGCCAGCACTAGGAACCACGAGCAGTACTTC
CDR3aa: CASTRNHEQYF
v_gene: TRBV10-2
j_gene: TRBJ2-7
abundance: once
d_gene: .

CDR3nt: TGTGCCATCAGTGAAGTGGACGGACTATATGGCTACACCTTC
CDR3aa: CAISEVDGLYGYTF
v_gene: TRBV10-3
j_gene: TRBJ1-2
abundance: .
d_gene: .

CDR3nt: TGTGCCAGTAGTACATCTCGGGGGACTTTCTTT
CDR3aa: CASSTSRGTFF
v_gene: TRBV19
j_gene: TRBJ1-1
abundance: once
d_gene: .

CDR3nt: TGTGCCAGCAGCTTGGGGGAGGGGGTTACTGAAGCTTTCTTT
CDR3aa: CASSLGEGVTEAFF
v_gene: TRBV5-5
j_gene: TRBJ1-1
abundance: .
d_gene: .

CDR3nt: TGTGCCAGCAGCCAAGATCACACAGGGGGAGAATACGAGCAGTACTTC
CDR3aa: CASSQDHTGGEYEQYF
v_gene: TRBV14
j_gene: TRBJ2-7
abundance: once
d_gene: TRBD1

CDR3nt: TGTGCCAGTAGTATGGAGGGGACAGGGTTGGCTGAGCAGTTCTTC
CDR3aa: CASSMEGTGLAEQFF
v_gene: TRBV19
j_gene: TRBJ2-1
abundance: .
d_gene: TRBD1

CDR3nt: TGTGCCACCAGCAGAGATAGAGATAGCAATCAGCCCCAGCATTTT
CDR3aa: CATSRDRDSNQPQHF
v_gene: TRBV15
j_gene: TRBJ1-5
abundance: .
d_gene: .

CDR3nt: TGTGCCACGCGGGACAGATACACTGAAGCTTTCTTT
CDR3aa: CATRDRYTEAFF
v_gene: TRBV12-3/TRBV12-4
j_gene: TRBJ1-1
abundance: .
d_gene: TRBD1

CDR3nt: TGCACCAGCAGCCAAGCACTGGGACACAGCCCCTGTAATGAGCAGTTCTTC
CDR3aa: CTSSQALGHSPCNEQFF
v_gene: TRBV1
j_gene: TRBJ2-1
abundance: .
d_gene: .